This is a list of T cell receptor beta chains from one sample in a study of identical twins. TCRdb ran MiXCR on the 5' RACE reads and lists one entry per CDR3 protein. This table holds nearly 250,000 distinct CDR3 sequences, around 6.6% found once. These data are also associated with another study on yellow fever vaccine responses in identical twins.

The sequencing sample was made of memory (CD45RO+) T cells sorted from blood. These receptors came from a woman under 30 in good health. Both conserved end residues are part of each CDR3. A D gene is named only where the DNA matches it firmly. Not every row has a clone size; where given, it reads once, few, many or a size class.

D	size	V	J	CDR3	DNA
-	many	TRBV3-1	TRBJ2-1	CASSQEGGSRSEIYNEQFF	TGTGCCAGCAGCCAAGAAGGTGGTTCAAGATCCGAAATCTACAATGAGCAGTTCTTC
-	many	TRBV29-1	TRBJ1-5	CSVEEGGVGQPQHF	TGCAGCGTTGAAGAAGGGGGGGTGGGTCAGCCCCAGCATTTT
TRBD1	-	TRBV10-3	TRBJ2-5	CASSGTGRLETQYF	TGTGCCTCTTCCGGGACAGGGAGGCTAGAGACCCAGTACTTC
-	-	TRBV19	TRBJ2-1	CASSGFRGRLDEQFF	TGTGCCTCTTCGGGTTTCAGGGGCAGGTTGGATGAGCAGTTCTTC
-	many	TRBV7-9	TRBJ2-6	CAPGSSGANVLTF	TGTGCCCCCGGGAGCTCTGGGGCCAACGTCCTGACTTTC
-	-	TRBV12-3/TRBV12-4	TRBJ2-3	CASSYGGWTDTQYF	TGTGCCAGCAGTTATGGGGGATGGACAGATACGCAGTATTTT
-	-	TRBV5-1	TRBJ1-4	CASSLREGEKLFF	TGCGCCAGCAGCTTGAGGGAAGGTGAAAAACTGTTTTTT
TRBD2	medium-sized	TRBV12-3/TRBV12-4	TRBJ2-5	CASSLAGPQETQYF	TGTGCCAGCAGTCTAGCGGGACCCCAAGAGACCCAGTACTTC
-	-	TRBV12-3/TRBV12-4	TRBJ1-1	CASMRNTEAFF	TGTGCCAGCATGAGGAACACTGAAGCTTTCTTT
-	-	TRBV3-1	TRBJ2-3	CASSQDLWGTDTQYF	TGTGCCAGCAGCCAAGATCTCTGGGGCACAGATACGCAGTATTTT
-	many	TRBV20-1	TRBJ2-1	CSASDGGQQFF	TGCAGTGCTAGCGATGGCGGCCAGCAGTTCTTC
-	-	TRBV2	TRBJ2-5	CASSPFTLLGELETQYF	TGTGCCAGCAGTCCTTTTACCCTACTAGGGGAATTAGAGACCCAGTACTTC
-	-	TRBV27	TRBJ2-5	CASRAGYGETQYF	TGTGCCAGCAGAGCAGGGTACGGAGAGACCCAGTACTTC
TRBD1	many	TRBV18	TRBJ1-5	CASSPGQGDQPQHF	TGTGCCAGCTCACCTGGACAGGGTGATCAGCCCCAGCATTTT
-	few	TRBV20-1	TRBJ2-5	CSARGWGGGQETQYF	TGCAGTGCTAGAGGCTGGGGGGGCGGACAAGAGACCCAGTACTTC
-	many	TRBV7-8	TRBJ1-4	CASRSRRGINEKLFF	TGTGCCAGCAGGTCACGACGGGGCATTAATGAAAAACTGTTTTTT
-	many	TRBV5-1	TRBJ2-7	CASSENRYEQYF	TGCGCCAGCAGTGAGAACCGGTACGAGCAGTACTTC
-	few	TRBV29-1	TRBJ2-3	CSVDSGTVFTDTQYF	TGCAGCGTTGACTCTGGGACGGTATTCACAGATACGCAGTATTTT
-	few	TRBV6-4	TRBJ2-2	CASSRTATNTGELFF	TGTGCCAGCAGTCGTACAGCAACGAACACCGGGGAGCTGTTTTTT
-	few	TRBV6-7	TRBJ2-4	CASTIPAGAWAKNIQYF	TGTGCCAGCACCATCCCGGCAGGGGCCTGGGCCAAAAACATTCAGTACTTC
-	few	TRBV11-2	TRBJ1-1	CASSLGPPGAEAFF	TGTGCCAGCAGCTTAGGGCCTCCAGGGGCTGAAGCTTTCTTT
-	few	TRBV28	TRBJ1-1	CASSAGWGQAFF	TGTGCCAGCAGCGCGGGATGGGGGCAAGCTTTCTTT
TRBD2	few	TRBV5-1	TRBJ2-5	CASSSGLAGWETQYF	TGCGCCAGCAGCTCCGGACTAGCGGGGTGGGAGACCCAGTACTTC
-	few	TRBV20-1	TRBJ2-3	CSARDPGPRDTQYF	TGCAGTGCTAGAGATCCGGGGCCTAGGGATACGCAGTATTTT
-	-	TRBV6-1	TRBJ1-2	CASSEGRAYGYTF	TGTGCCAGCAGTGAAGGCCGGGCGTATGGCTACACCTTC
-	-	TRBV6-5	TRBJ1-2	CASYLGGGYTF	TGTGCCAGTTACCTGGGGGGTGGCTACACCTTC
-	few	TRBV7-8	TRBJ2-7	CASSLVGSLKPYEQYF	TGTGCCAGCAGCTTAGTCGGCAGCCTAAAACCCTACGAGCAGTACTTC
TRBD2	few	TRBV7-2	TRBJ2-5	CASSQGAGGPRGTQYF	TGTGCCAGCAGCCAGGGAGCGGGAGGACCTCGAGGGACCCAGTACTTC
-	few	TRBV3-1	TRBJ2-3	CASSQITGRGAGTQYF	TGTGCCAGCAGCCAGATAACAGGTCGGGGGGCTGGTACGCAGTATTTT
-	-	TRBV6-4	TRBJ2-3	CASSDTLRGNHPDTQYF	TGTGCCAGCAGTGACACCCTCAGGGGAAACCACCCAGATACGCAGTATTTT
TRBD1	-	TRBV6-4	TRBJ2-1	CASSDGTGSWNEQFF	TGTGCCAGCAGTGACGGGACAGGGTCGTGGAATGAGCAGTTCTTC
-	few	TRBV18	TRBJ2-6	CASSLSAGANVLTF	TGTGCCAGCTCACTGTCGGCTGGGGCCAACGTCCTGACTTTC
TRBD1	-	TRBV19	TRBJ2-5	CASSIVPGGQETQYF	TGTGCCAGTAGTATAGTTCCAGGGGGACAAGAGACCCAGTACTTC
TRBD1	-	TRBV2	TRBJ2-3	CASSAQGRTITDTQYF	TGTGCCAGCAGTGCACAGGGGCGTACAATCACAGATACGCAGTATTTT
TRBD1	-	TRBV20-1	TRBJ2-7	CSAGGQGREQYF	TGCAGTGCTGGCGGACAGGGAAGGGAGCAGTACTTC
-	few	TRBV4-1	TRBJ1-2	CASSQDGGGGYGYTF	TGCGCCAGCAGCCAAGACGGGGGGGGAGGTTATGGCTACACCTTC